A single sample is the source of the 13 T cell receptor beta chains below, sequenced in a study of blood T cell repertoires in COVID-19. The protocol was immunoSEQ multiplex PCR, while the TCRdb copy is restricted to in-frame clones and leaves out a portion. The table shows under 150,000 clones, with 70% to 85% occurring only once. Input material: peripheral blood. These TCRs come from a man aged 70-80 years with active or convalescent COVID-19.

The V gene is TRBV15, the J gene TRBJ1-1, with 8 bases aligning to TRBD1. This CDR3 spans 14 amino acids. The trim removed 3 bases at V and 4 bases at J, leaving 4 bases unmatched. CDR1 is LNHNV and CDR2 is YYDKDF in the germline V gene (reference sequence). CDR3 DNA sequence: TGTGCCACCAGCAGCGCAGGGGGCGGCACTGAAGCTTTCTTT. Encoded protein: CATSSAGGGTEAFF.

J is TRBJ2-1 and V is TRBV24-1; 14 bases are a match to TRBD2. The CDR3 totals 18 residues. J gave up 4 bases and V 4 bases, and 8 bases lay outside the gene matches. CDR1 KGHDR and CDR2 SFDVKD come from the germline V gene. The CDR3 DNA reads TGTGCCACCAGTGAGAGCGGACTAGCGGGAGGCCTTTACAATGAGCAGTTCTTC. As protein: CATSESGLAGGLYNEQFF.

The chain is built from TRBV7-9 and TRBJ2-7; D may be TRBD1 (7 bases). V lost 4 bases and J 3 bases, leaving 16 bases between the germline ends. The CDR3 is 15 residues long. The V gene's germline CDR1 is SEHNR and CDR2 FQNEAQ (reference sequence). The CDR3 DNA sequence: TGTGCCAGCAGCTCAGGGGGGACAGCGGACTACGAGCAGTACTTC. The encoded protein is CASSSGGTADYEQYF.

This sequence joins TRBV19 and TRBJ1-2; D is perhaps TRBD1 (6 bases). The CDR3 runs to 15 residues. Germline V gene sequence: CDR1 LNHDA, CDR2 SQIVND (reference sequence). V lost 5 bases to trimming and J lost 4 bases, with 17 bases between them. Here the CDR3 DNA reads TGTGCCAGTAGTTACCTACTAGACAGGTTCTATGGCTACACCTTC. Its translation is CASSYLLDRFYGYTF.

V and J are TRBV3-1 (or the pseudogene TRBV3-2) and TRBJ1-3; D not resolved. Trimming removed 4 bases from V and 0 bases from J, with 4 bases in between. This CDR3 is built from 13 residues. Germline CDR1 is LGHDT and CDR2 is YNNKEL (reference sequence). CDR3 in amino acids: CASSLSSGNTIYF. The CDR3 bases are TGTGCCAGCAGCCTCAGCTCTGGAAACACCATATATTTT.

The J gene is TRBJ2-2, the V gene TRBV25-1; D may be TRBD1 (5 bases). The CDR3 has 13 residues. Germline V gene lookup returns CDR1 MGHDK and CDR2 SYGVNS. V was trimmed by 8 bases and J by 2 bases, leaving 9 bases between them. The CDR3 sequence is CASFDSNTGELFF. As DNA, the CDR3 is TGTGCCAGCTTCGACAGTAACACCGGGGAGCTGTTTTTT.

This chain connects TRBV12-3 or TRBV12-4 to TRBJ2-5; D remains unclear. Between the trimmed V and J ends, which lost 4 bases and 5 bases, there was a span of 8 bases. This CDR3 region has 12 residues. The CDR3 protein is CASSYFGETQYF. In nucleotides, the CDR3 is TGTGCCAGCAGTTATTTCGGGGAGACCCAGTACTTC.

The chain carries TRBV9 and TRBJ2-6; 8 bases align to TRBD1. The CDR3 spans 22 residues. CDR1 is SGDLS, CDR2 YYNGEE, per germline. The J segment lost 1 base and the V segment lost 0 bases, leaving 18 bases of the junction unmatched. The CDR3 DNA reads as TGTGCCAGCAGCGTAGCTGCGGGTTCAGGGGGCGTGTACGAATCTGGGGCCAACGTCCTGACTTTC. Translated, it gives CASSVAAGSGGVYESGANVLTF.

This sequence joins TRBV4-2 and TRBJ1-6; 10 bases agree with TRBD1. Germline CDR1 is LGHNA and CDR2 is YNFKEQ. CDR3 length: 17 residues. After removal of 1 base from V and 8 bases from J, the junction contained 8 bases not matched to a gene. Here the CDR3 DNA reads TGTGCCAGCAGCCAAGCAGGGGACAGGGGTGGGCATTCACCCCTCCACTTT. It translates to CASSQAGDRGGHSPLHF.

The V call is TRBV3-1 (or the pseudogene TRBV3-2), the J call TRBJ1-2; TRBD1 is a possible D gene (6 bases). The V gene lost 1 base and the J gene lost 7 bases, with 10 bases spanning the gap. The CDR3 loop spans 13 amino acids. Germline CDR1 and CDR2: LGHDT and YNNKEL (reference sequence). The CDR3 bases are TGTGCCAGCAGCCAAGCAGGGGCCGGTGGCTACACCTTC. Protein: CASSQAGAGGYTF.

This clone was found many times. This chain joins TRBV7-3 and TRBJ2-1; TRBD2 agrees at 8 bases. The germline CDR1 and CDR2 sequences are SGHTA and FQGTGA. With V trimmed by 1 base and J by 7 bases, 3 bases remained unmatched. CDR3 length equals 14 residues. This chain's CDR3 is CASSLSSSGNEQFF. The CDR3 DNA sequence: TGTGCCAGCAGCTTAAGTTCTAGCGGGAATGAGCAGTTCTTC.

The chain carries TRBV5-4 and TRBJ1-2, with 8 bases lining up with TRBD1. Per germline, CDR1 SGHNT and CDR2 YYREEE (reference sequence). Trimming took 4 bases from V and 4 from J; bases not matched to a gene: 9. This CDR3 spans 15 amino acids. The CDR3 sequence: CASSRDRSYTYGYTF. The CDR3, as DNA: TGTGCCAGCAGCCGGGACAGGAGCTATACCTATGGCTACACCTTC.

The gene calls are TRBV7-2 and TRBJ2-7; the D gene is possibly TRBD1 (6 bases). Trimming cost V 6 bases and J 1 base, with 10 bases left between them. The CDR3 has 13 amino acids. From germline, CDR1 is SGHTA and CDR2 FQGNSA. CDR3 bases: TGTGCCAGCAGTCGAACAGGGTCCTACGAGCAGTACTTC. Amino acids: CASSRTGSYEQYF.